This T cell receptor beta chain was recovered during a study of post-analysis software for immune sequencing data. Study overall: Patients had relapsing-remitting, secondary progressive or progressive-relapsing multiple sclerosis; some lacked subtype. Regarding the study as a whole: Normalized Chao1 diversity was significantly reduced in patients versus controls.

In regard to this clonotype: Antigen: not known.

TCR beta libraries were prepared from cDNA with unique molecular identifiers. T cells, about 0.85 to 11 million of them, yielded roughly 470,000 cDNA molecules. Each CDR3 protein gets one entry after TCRdb re-called the PCR reads with MiXCR. The repertoire has around 200,000 distinct CDR3 sequences, approximately 29% of them found once; the top ten carry roughly 3.4%. The clonotype comes from a girl aged 2-17 years with multiple sclerosis. What was sequenced was blood.

CDR3 sequence: CASGSLSGGYSPLHF. The CDR3, as DNA: TGTGCTAGTGGTTCCCTGTCCGGGGGGTATTCACCCCTCCACTTT. This chain links TRBV12-5 with TRBJ1-6; perhaps TRBD1 as D (5 bases). The CDR3 is 15 amino acids. CDR1 is LGHNT, CDR2 FRNRAP, per germline. V lost 4 bases and J 8 bases, leaving 15 bases between the germline ends. Drawing the rest from reference TRBV12-5 and TRBJ1-6, the complete variable domain is DARVTQTPRHKVTEMGQEVTMRCQPILGHNTVFWYRQTMMQGLELLAYFRNRAPLDDSGMPKDRFSAEMPDATLATLKIQPSEPRDSAVYFCASGSLSGGYSPLHFGNGTRLTVT.